This T cell receptor (beta chain) appears in the sequencing data of a study of T-cell reconstitution after alpha-beta-depleted transplantation in children. Study results and caveats: Several hundred graft clones that had expanded were reportedly the source of alpha-beta T cells about two months after transplant. One year post-transplant, T-cell counts and diversity were largely derived from T cells produced anew. High day-60 TCRbeta diversity in some patients came from surviving recipient T cells and thymic progenitors.

V lost 6 bases, J lost 5 bases, and 13 bases stayed unmatched. This CDR3 region has 16 residues. For TCRbeta, the library was prepared with unique molecular identifiers. TCRdb reprocessed the PCR reads via MiXCR and lists one record per CDR3 protein. The profile covers hundreds of thousands of distinct CDR3 sequences, with approximately 12% appearing a single time and 2% to 2.5% taken by the ten largest. This clonotype has ten or more counts. The antigen is unknown. The receptor's source is a male patient aged 10 to 17 who had a stem cell transplant for acute myeloid leukemia, so the T cells may come from the graft donor. Sequenced here: PBMCs, mostly from graft donor cells, sampled 360 days after TCRalphabeta/CD19-depleted stem cell transplant. This chain uses TRBV12-3 or TRBV12-4 with TRBJ2-7, with 10 bases lining up with TRBD2. The CDR3 coding sequence is TGTGCCAGCAGCCTAGGCCCTAGCGGGAGCCCCCACGAGCAGTACTTC. Amino acid sequence: CASSLGPSGSPHEQYF.